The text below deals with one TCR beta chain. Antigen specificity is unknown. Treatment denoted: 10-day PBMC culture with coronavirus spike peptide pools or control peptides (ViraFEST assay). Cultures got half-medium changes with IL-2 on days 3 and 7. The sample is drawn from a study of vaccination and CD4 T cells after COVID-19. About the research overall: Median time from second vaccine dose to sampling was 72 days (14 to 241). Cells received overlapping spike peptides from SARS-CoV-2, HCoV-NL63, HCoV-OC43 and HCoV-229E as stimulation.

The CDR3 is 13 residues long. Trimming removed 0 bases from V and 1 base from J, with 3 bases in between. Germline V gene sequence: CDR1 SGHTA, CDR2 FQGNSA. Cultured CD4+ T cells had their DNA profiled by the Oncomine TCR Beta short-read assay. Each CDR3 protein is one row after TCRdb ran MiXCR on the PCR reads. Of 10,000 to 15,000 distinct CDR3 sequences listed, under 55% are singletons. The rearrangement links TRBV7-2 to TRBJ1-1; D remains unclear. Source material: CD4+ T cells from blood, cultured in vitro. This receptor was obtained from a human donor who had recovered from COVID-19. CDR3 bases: TGTGCCAGCAGCTTAGCGGCGAACACTGAAGCTTTCTTT. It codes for CASSLAANTEAFF.